This T cell receptor beta chain was profiled in a study of control samples from healthy donors and cancer patients. Losses at the gene ends were 4 bases for V and 7 bases for J; bases not matched to a gene: 7. The CDR3 runs to 16 residues. Germline loops: CDR1 SGHDT, CDR2 YYEEEE. Using immunoSEQ multiplex PCR, the repertoire was profiled, and TCRdb retains in-frame clones only, with some absent. The data hold around 140,000 clones, with roughly 86% observed a single time. The clonotype originates from a middle-aged man with head and neck cancer. The sample was PBMCs. The V and J genes are TRBV5-6 and TRBJ2-1; 14 nucleotides agree with TRBD2. The chain's CDR3 is CASSTLGTSGSNEQFF. The CDR3 DNA sequence: TGTGCCAGCAGCACCCTCGGGACTAGCGGGAGTAATGAGCAGTTCTTC.